This TCR beta chain came from a study of prognosis after radiotherapy for stage I lung cancer. Background on the study: The study enrolled patients with stage I non-small cell lung cancer between April 2018 and early 2019. Several patients had squamous cell carcinoma and roughly 11 had adenocarcinoma. Study-level results: A difference in TRBV and TRBJ gene usage was reportedly seen between patients with and without metastases. Following stereotactic body radiation therapy, patients who went on to develop distant metastases had lower Shannon entropy.

Note on this clonotype: Its cognate antigen is unknown.

Researchers used two-round multiplex PCR to amplify TCR beta CDR3 starting from genomic DNA. Used in first-round PCR were primers specific to each TRBV and TRBJ gene. TCRdb processed the multiplex PCR reads anew with MiXCR; each CDR3 protein has one entry. The repertoire holds about 14,000 distinct CDR3 sequences, with roughly 29% as singletons. This CDR3 has 12 residues. In germline, CDR1 is SGHRS, CDR2 YFSETQ. The ends were cut back, 2 bases at V and 8 bases at J, with 10 bases in the middle. The chain is built from TRBV5-1 and TRBJ1-1; possibly TRBD1 for D (5 bases). The TCR originated in a donor at least 50 years old with non-small cell lung cancer. The sequencing here drew on PBMCs, taken before or after stereotactic body radiation therapy (not recorded which). In DNA form, the CDR3 reads TGCGCCAGCAGCTTTAGGGGAAGGGAAGCTTTCTTT. This codes for CASSFRGREAFF.